Included here is one TCR beta chain sequence, with context. J was trimmed by 4 bases and V by 6 bases; bases with no gene match: 2. This CDR3 has 13 amino acids. CDR1 and CDR2 from the germline V gene are MNHEY and SVGAGI. These data are taken from a study of blood T cell repertoires in COVID-19. About the study: In each case, the material was cDNA or gDNA derived from T cells, B-cell-depleted T cells, or PBMCs.

Original methodology: The authors estimated nucleated cell counts from reference gene primer amplification. Assay: immunoSEQ multiplex PCR; the TCRdb copy retains only in-frame clones and omits some. V and J calls plus clone size are reproduced from that table; the DNA served to infer D and trimming. The repertoire includes 280,000 or so clones, roughly 85% of them detected once, and roughly 2.6% sits in the top ten. Each participant's cohort was designated according to participant-reported clinical history. Sequencing was performed on PBMCs or T cells enriched from blood (not recorded which). The chain uses TRBV6-5 and TRBJ1-2; 10 bases are a match to TRBD1. This sequence originates from a woman aged 50 to 65 who had recovered from COVID-19. The DNA of the CDR3 is TGTGCCAGCAGGCGGACAGGGGGCTATGGCTACACCTTC. Its protein is CASRRTGGYGYTF.